This T cell receptor beta chain is drawn from a study of blood T cell repertoires in COVID-19. Across the whole study: Specimens from acute and convalescent COVID-19 originated in the United States, Italy and Spain.

Germline-derived CDR1 and CDR2 are SNHLY and FYNNEI. The CDR3 totals 14 residues. V dropped 3 bases and J dropped 4 bases, with 13 bases sitting between them. Assay: immunoSEQ multiplex PCR; the TCRdb copy retains only in-frame clones and omits some. The table lists some 300,000 clones, around 92% of them singletons. This clonotype was sampled from a woman aged 25-40 years who had recovered from COVID-19. The chain links TRBV2 to TRBJ2-7; perhaps TRBD2 as D (7 bases). Sequencing was carried out using PBMCs or T cells enriched from blood (not recorded which). For the CDR3, the DNA is TGTGCCAGCAGTGATCGGGGGGCGCAATACGAGCAGTACTTC. Its translation is CASSDRGAQYEQYF.